Below are 15 T cell receptor beta chains sequenced from a single sample in a study of cytomegalovirus exposure and HLA in healthy donors. The protocol was immunoSEQ multiplex PCR, while the TCRdb copy is restricted to in-frame clones and leaves out a portion. The profile shows some 250,000 clones, 90% of them singletons. Sequenced material: PBMCs. The receptor source for this set is a woman aged 30 to 39 in good health and CMV-seronegative.

This rearrangement joins TRBV15 to TRBJ2-7, with 9 bases that match TRBD2. V gave up 0 bases and J gave up 1 base; unmatched junction bases: 4. This CDR3 contains 16 residues. Per germline, CDR1 LNHNV and CDR2 YYDKDF (reference sequence). CDR3 loop: CATSRDIAGASYEQYF. In DNA form, the CDR3 reads TGTGCCACCAGCAGAGATATAGCGGGAGCGTCCTACGAGCAGTACTTC.

CDR3 in amino acids: CASSPDVSGRLGEQYF. In nucleotides, the CDR3 is TGTGCCAGCAGCCCGGACGTTAGCGGGAGGTTAGGCGAGCAGTACTTC. This chain uses TRBV5-4 with TRBJ2-7, with TRBD2 matching over 10 bases. The junction had 13 bases not matched to a gene; V was cut back by 4 bases and J by 6 bases. Germline assignment: CDR1 SGHNT and CDR2 YYREEE (reference sequence). This CDR3 contains 16 residues.

A single count supports this clone. CDR3 amino acids: CASSRTTSGSYNEQFF. DNA of the CDR3: TGCGCCAGCAGCCGTACGACTAGCGGATCCTACAATGAGCAGTTCTTC. This chain uses TRBV5-1 with TRBJ2-1, with 9 bases identical to TRBD2. The V segment lost 4 bases and the J segment 1 base; nucleotides outside the gene matches: 6. This CDR3 spans 16 amino acids. Per the germline V gene, CDR1 is SGHRS and CDR2 is YFSETQ.

This chain joins TRBV27 and TRBJ2-1, with 8 bases matching TRBD1. CDR3 length equals 16 residues. V dropped 0 bases and J dropped 2; count of bases not matched to a gene: 3. The germline gives CDR1 MNHEY, CDR2 SMNVEV (reference sequence). The CDR3: CASSLSAGGPYNEQFF. CDR3 coding DNA: TGTGCCAGCAGTTTATCGGCAGGGGGCCCCTACAATGAGCAGTTCTTC.

The chain is built from TRBV19 and TRBJ2-3; 15 nucleotides match TRBD2. Trimming cost V 5 bases and J 5 bases; bases outside gene matches: 2. There are 15 residues in the CDR3. Germline CDR1 and CDR2: LNHDA and SQIVND (reference sequence). This chain's CDR3 is CASSGGLAGGDTQYF. The CDR3 DNA reads as TGTGCCAGTAGTGGGGGACTAGCGGGAGGAGATACGCAGTATTTT.

V gene TRBV2 combines with J gene TRBJ2-2; D is unclear. Trimming shortened V by 2 bases and J by 4 bases, and 11 bases separated the two germline ends. Germline CDR1 reads SNHLY; CDR2 reads FYNNEI. The CDR3 covers 15 residues. CDR3 bases: TGTGCCAGCAGTGAATACGGCTATGGCACCGGGGAGCTGTTTTTT. It encodes CASSEYGYGTGELFF.

For the CDR3, the DNA is TGTGCCAGCAGTGTTCTAGCGGATTCAGCCAATGAGCAGTTCTTC. This gives the protein CASSVLADSANEQFF. The chain is built from TRBV6-1 and TRBJ2-1; 7 bases line up with TRBD2. The V and J ends lost 4 bases and 6 bases, in that order; junction bases with no gene match: 9. Germline V CDR1 and CDR2: MNHNS, SASEGT. The CDR3 runs 15 residues.

This clone came up a few times. The J gene is TRBJ2-7, the V gene TRBV1. TRBV1 is reported as a pseudogene. The CDR3 has 12 residues. CDR3 in amino acids: CTSSQKVYEQYF. In DNA form, the CDR3 reads TGCACCAGCAGCCAGAAGGTCTACGAGCAGTACTTC.

The chain couples TRBV28 to TRBJ1-2; 11 nucleotides line up with TRBD1. From germline, CDR1 is MDHEN and CDR2 SYDVKM. Trimming removed 2 bases from V and 2 bases from J; junction bases left unmatched: 4. The CDR3 runs 16 residues. The CDR3 is CASSLGTGGGNYGYTF. Written as DNA, the CDR3 is TGTGCCAGCAGTTTAGGGACAGGGGGTGGGAACTATGGCTACACCTTC.

The CDR3 protein is CASTTTELDTEAFF. CDR3 bases: TGTGCCAGCACCACGACAGAGTTAGACACTGAAGCTTTCTTT. V is TRBV11-3 and J is TRBJ1-1; weak D call: TRBD1 (5 bases). The germline CDR1 and CDR2 sequences are SGHNT and YENEEA. This CDR3 is built from 14 residues. Between the trimmed V and J ends, which lost 7 bases and 3 bases, there was a span of 15 bases.

About this clone: In the same sample, other DNA sequences code for this CDR3. The chain recombines TRBV9 with TRBJ2-7; 10 nucleotides line up with TRBD1. Germline CDR1 is SGDLS and CDR2 is YYNGEE. The V and J ends lost 4 bases and 3 bases, in that order; junction bases with no gene match: 4. The CDR3 consists of 14 residues. CDR3 DNA sequence: TGTGCCAGCAGCCCAGGGACAGGGGACTACGAGCAGTACTTC. Its translation: CASSPGTGDYEQYF.

The chain combines TRBV6-5 with TRBJ1-2, with 7 bases fitting TRBD1. This CDR3 has 16 amino acids. Germline V lookup: CDR1 MNHEY, CDR2 SVGAGI. Losses at the gene ends were 0 bases for V and 7 bases for J; bases not matched to a gene: 11. The CDR3 loop reads CASSYSTARGAGGYTF. The CDR3 nucleotides read TGTGCCAGCAGTTACTCGACAGCCAGGGGGGCGGGTGGCTACACCTTC.

The chain couples TRBV5-1 to TRBJ2-3; tentative D call: TRBD2 (6 bases). The length of the CDR3 is 14 residues. V was pared by 4 bases and J by 2 bases, with 11 bases between. CDR1 and CDR2 from the germline V gene are SGHRS and YFSETQ. For the CDR3, the DNA is TGCGCCAGCAGCCCCGCGGGGTACACAGATACGCAGTATTTT. Its translation: CASSPAGYTDTQYF.

The genes are TRBV28 and TRBJ1-5; no firm D call. Germline CDR1 and CDR2: MDHEN and SYDVKM. The CDR3 consists of 11 residues. V lost 6 bases to trimming and J lost 9 bases, with 9 bases between them. The CDR3 DNA is TGTGCCAGCAGCCTTGGGAGGCCCCAGCATTTT. As protein: CASSLGRPQHF.

The genes are TRBV9 and TRBJ2-1; D is undetermined. This CDR3 has 11 amino acids. Per the germline V gene, CDR1 is SGDLS and CDR2 is YYNGEE. V lost 0 bases and J 10 bases, leaving 5 bases between the germline ends. The CDR3 is CASSVDREQFF. DNA for the CDR3: TGTGCCAGCAGCGTAGATAGGGAGCAGTTCTTC. Variable domain in full (rest from reference TRBV9 and TRBJ2-1): DSGVTQTPKHLITATGQRVTLRCSPRSGDLSVYWYQQSLDQGLQFLIQYYNGEERAKGNILERFSAQQFPDLHSELNLSSLELGDSALYFCASSVDREQFFGPGTRLTVL.